Here is one TCR beta chain with its context. Antigen unknown. At one end, the junction sequence differs from germline, possibly due to a read error. This record comes from a study of CD8+CD57+ T cells in acquired aplastic anemia. TCR beta VDJ and CDR3 were profiled, and genomic DNA was the template. TCRdb independently ran MiXCR on the reads; one entry per CDR3 protein. The sample lists approximately 470,000 distinct CDR3 sequences, under 40% occurring once. General study points: Patients shared under 30 CD8+ CDR3 sequences with controls. Patients and controls had CD8+ Simpson's diversity values that were not significantly distinct.

The sequenced patients had an expansion of CD8+CD57+ cells seen by flow cytometry. Severe acquired aplastic anemia was the diagnosis recorded for all patients. None of the patients had been given any therapy when their blood was sampled. Germline-derived CDR1 and CDR2 are SSHAT and FNYEAQ (reference sequence). This CDR3 contains 16 residues. Sequencing was performed on sorted CD4+, CD8+, or CD8+CD57+ T cells (not recorded which) from PBMCs. The chain recombines TRBV7-7 with TRBJ2-5; 14 bases map to TRBD2. The TCR was taken from a human donor with aplastic anemia. This CDR3 is CASSQGLAGDQETQYF. The DNA of the CDR3 is TGTGCTAGCAGCCAGGGACTAGCGGGGGACCAAGAGACCCAGTACTTC.